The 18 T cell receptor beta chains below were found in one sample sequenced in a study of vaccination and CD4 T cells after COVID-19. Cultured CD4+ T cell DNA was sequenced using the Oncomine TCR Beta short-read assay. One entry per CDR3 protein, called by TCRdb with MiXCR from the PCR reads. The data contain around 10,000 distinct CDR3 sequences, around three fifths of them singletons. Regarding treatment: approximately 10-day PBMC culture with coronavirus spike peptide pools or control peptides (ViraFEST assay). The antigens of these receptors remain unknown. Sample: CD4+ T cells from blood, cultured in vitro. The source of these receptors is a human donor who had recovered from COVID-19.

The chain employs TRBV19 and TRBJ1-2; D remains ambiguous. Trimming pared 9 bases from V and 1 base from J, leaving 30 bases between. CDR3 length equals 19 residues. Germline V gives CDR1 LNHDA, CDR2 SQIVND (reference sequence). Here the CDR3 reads CASKSSLGIGNHGNYGYTF. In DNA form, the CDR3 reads TGTGCCAGCAAATCGTCCCTGGGGATAGGGAATCATGGTAACTATGGCTACACCTTC.

The CDR3 region has the DNA TGTGCCAGCAGTTCGAGGGACGGTAGCAATCAGCCCCAGCATTTT. Translating gives CASSSRDGSNQPQHF. The chain carries TRBV12-3 or TRBV12-4 and TRBJ1-5, with D perhaps matching TRBD1 (5 bases). V was pared by 4 bases and J by 0 bases, with 10 bases between. CDR3 length equals 15 residues.

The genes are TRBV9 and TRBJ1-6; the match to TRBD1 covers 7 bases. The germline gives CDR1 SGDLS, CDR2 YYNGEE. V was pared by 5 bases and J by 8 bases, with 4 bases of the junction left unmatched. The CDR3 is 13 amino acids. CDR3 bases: TGTGCCAGCAGGACAGGGACGGATTCACCCCTCCACTTT. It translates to CASRTGTDSPLHF. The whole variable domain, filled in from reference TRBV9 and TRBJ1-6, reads DSGVTQTPKHLITATGQRVTLRCSPRSGDLSVYWYQQSLDQGLQFLIQYYNGEERAKGNILERFSAQQFPDLHSELNLSSLELGDSALYFCASRTGTDSPLHFGNGTRLTVT.

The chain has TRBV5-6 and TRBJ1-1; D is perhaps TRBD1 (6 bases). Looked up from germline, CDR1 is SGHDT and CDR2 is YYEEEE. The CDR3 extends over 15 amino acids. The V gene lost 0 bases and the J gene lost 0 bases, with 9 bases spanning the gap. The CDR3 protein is CASSLGQAMNTEAFF. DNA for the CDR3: TGTGCCAGCAGCTTGGGACAGGCAATGAACACTGAAGCTTTCTTT. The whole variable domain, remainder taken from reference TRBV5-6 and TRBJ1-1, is DAGVTQSPTHLIKTRGQQVTLRCSPKSGHDTVSWYQQALGQGPQFIFQYYEEEERQRGNFPDRFSGHQFPNYSSELNVNALLLGDSALYLCASSLGQAMNTEAFFGQGTRLTVV.

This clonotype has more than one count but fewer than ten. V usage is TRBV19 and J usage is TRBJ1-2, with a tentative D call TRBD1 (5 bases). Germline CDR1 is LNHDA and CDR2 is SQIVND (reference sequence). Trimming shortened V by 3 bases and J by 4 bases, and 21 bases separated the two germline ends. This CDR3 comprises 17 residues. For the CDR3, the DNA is TGTGCCAGTAGTATGAGTGCAGGGACGCTATCCCGCTATGGCTACACCTTC. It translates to CASSMSAGTLSRYGYTF.

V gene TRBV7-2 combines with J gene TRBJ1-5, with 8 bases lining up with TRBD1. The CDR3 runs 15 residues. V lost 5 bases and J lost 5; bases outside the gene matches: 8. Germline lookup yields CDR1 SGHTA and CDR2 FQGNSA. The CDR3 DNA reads TGTGCCAGCAGCCTCAGACAGGGGTGGGATCAGCCCCAGCATTTT. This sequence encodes CASSLRQGWDQPQHF.

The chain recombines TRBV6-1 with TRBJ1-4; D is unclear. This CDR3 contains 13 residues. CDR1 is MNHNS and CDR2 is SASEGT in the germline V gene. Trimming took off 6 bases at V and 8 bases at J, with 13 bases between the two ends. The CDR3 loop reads CASRAGSPEKLFF. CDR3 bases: TGTGCCAGCAGGGCCGGGTCCCCCGAAAAACTGTTTTTT.

DNA for the CDR3: TGTGCCAGCAGTTTAACGAGCTCCTATAATTCACCCCTCCACTTT. Translated: CASSLTSSYNSPLHF. This sequence joins TRBV28 and TRBJ1-6; D is unclear. Trimming removed 2 bases at V and 0 bases at J, with 5 bases between. This CDR3 has 15 amino acids. The germline V gene has CDR1 MDHEN and CDR2 SYDVKM.

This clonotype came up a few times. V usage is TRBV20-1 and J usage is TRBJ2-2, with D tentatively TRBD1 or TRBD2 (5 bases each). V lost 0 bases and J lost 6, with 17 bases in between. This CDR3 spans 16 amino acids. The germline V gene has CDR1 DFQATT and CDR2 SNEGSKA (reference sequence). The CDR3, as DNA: TGCAGTGCTAGAGACCCTCGGCAGGGAGTCCCCGGGGAGCTGTTTTTT. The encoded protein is CSARDPRQGVPGELFF.

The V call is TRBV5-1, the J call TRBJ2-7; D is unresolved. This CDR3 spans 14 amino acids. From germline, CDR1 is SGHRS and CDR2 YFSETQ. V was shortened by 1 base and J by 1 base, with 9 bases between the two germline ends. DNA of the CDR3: TGCGCCAGCAGCTTGAGGGAAGGGTCCTACGAGCAGTACTTC. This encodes CASSLREGSYEQYF.

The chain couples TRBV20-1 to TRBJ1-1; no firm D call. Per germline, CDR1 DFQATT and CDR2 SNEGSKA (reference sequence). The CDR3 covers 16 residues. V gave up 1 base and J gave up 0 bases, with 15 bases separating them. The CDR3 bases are TGCAGTGCTAGAGCCGCCTCACGTTCCATGAACACTGAAGCTTTCTTT. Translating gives CSARAASRSMNTEAFF.

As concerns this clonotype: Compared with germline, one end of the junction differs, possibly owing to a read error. The DNA of the CDR3 is TGTGCCATCAGTGACGGTGATGGCTACACCTTC. It encodes CAISDGDGYTF. The rearrangement links TRBV6-1 to TRBJ1-2; D ambiguous. The CDR3 sequence is 11 residues long. Per the germline V gene, CDR1 is MNHNS and CDR2 is SASEGT.

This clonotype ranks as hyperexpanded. The DNA for the CDR3 is TGTGCCAGTAGACCCGCGTCCAGGGCCGGGGAGACCCAGTACTTC. Residues: CASRPASRAGETQYF. The chain joins TRBV19 to TRBJ2-5; maybe TRBD1 (5 bases). Trimming shortened V by 6 bases and J by 5 bases, and 19 bases separated the two germline ends. CDR1 is LNHDA and CDR2 is SQIVND in the germline V gene (reference sequence). The CDR3 is 15 amino acids. Together with reference TRBV19 and TRBJ2-5, the CDR3 gives the full variable domain: DGGITQSPKYLFRKEGQNVTLSCEQNLNHDAMYWYRQDPGQGLRLIYYSQIVNDFQKGDIAEGYSVSREKKESFPLTVTSAQKNPTAFYLCASRPASRAGETQYFGPGTRLLVL.

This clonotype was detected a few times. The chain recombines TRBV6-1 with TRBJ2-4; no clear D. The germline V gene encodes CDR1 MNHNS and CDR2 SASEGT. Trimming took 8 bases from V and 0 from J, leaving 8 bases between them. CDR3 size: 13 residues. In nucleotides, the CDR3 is TGTGCCAGCTCCCCCATAGCCAAAAACATTCAGTACTTC. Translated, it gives CASSPIAKNIQYF.

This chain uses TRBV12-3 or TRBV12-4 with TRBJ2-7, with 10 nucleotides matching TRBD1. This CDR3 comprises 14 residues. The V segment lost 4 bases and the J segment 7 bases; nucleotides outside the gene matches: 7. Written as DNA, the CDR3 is TGTGCCAGCAGTTCTCGGACAGGGGGAGGGGAGCAGTACTTC. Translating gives CASSSRTGGGEQYF.

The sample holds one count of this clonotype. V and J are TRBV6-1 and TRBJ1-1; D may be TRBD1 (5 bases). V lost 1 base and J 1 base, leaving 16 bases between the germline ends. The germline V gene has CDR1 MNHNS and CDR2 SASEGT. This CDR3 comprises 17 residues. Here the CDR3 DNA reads TGTGCCAGCAGTGAAGACCCGCAGGGAAGTTGGAACACTGAAGCTTTCTTT. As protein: CASSEDPQGSWNTEAFF.

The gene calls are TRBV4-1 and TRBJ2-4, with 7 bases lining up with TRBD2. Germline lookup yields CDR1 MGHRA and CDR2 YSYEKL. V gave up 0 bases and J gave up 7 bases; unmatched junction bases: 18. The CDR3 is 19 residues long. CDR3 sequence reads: CASSQDDWGGRRRGNIQYF. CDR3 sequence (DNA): TGCGCCAGCAGCCAAGACGATTGGGGGGGACGACGAAGAGGTAACATTCAGTACTTC.

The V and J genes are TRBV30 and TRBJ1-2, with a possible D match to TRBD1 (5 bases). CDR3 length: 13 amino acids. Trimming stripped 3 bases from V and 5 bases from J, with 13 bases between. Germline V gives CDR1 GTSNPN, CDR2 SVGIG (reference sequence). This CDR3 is CAWRIRQGYGYTF. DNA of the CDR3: TGTGCCTGGAGAATTAGGCAGGGATATGGCTACACCTTC.